This T cell receptor (beta chain) was documented in a study of shared clonotypes between healthy human individuals. Study outcomes and limitations: Sampling was confined to blood; repertoires within tissues likely differ. It was observed that about 5% of naive CD4 clonotypes were shared across several donors. Genetic and exposure-history diversity was limited by the few donors.

This clone was picked up one time. Its antigen is currently unknown. At the DNA level, this CDR3 is encoded by other sequences in the same sample as well. Per sorted-subset replicate PCR, input was around 200 ng DNA, representing tens of thousands of T cell genomes. Clones were sequenced by immunoSEQ multiplex PCR, and TCRdb holds only the in-frame ones, with some missing. The sample lists about 1 million clones, about three quarters occurring once. The germline V gene encodes CDR1 KGHSH and CDR2 LQKENI. V shed 3 bases and J shed 2 bases, with 8 bases lying between them. CDR3 length equals 13 residues.

This TCR was sampled from a man younger than 30 in good health. The sequencing sample was made of memory CD4+ T cells sorted from blood. Subset here: CD45RA-negative fraction. The chain is built from TRBV18 and TRBJ2-7, with TRBD1 as a possible D gene (5 bases). The CDR3 DNA sequence: TGTGCCAGCTCACCCGACAGTCCCTACGAGCAGTACTTC. Translated, it gives CASSPDSPYEQYF.